This TCR beta chain was sequenced during a study of T cell responses to AZD1222 COVID-19 vaccine. Notes on the study in general: Without day 14 samples, only post-peak T cell repertoires were studied. Spike-specific TCR breadth rose after two AZD1222 doses, and depth rose as well. Unmutated variant regions reportedly attract nearly half of all spike-specific TCRs. It should be noted that donors were predominantly white British and more often female, and clonal diversity was possibly underestimated.

This CDR3 has 15 amino acids. Losses at the gene ends were 4 bases for V and 7 bases for J; bases not matched to a gene: 9. Germline V gene sequence: CDR1 SGHNT, CDR2 YYREEE (reference sequence). This clone was seen a few times. Its antigen is undetermined. Using immunoSEQ multiplex PCR, the repertoire was profiled, and TCRdb retains in-frame clones only, with some absent. The repertoire holds roughly 180,000 clones, approximately 91% seen once, with less than 2.5% in the top ten. The TCR comes from an adult in good health. This chain links TRBV5-4 with TRBJ1-1; 11 bases map to TRBD1. The source was peripheral blood, collected on day 0 of AZD1222 vaccination. The CDR3 region has the DNA TGTGCCAGCAGCGTAGGACAGGGGGCGGCTGTTGAAGCTTTCTTT. This translates into CASSVGQGAAVEAFF.